The 21 T cell receptor beta chains reported below all come from one sample, sequenced in a study of blood T cell repertoires in COVID-19. The assay was immunoSEQ multiplex PCR, and TCRdb's table has in-frame clones only and misses some. The table has approximately 30,000 clones, roughly 85% seen once. The sequenced material came from peripheral blood. These receptors were collected from a human donor in a cohort sampled during active COVID-19.

The chain couples TRBV2 to TRBJ1-4; a possible D gene is TRBD1 (5 bases). Germline CDR1 is SNHLY and CDR2 is FYNNEI. The V and J ends lost 0 bases and 8 bases respectively, with 7 bases between them. The CDR3 runs to 13 residues. The CDR3 bases are TGTGCCAGCAGTGAAGCGGGGGGGGAAAAACTGTTTTTT. Protein: CASSEAGGEKLFF.

This rearrangement joins TRBV5-1 to TRBJ1-1, with TRBD1 matching over 7 bases. CDR3 size: 17 residues. The germline gives CDR1 SGHRS, CDR2 YFSETQ. With 0 bases clipped from V and 0 bases from J, the junction kept 8 bases outside the gene matches. CDR3 loop: CASSLGRGTVLNTEAFF. CDR3 DNA: TGCGCCAGCAGCTTGGGGAGGGGGACAGTCCTGAACACTGAAGCTTTCTTT.

This sequence joins TRBV7-2 and TRBJ1-1, with 10 bases lining up with TRBD1. The CDR3 has 15 residues. With 5 bases clipped from V and 4 bases from J, the junction kept 7 bases outside the gene matches. Germline assignment: CDR1 SGHTA and CDR2 FQGNSA. The CDR3 bases are TGTGCCAGCAGCCAACAAGACAGGGGGCTCACTGAAGCTTTCTTT. Protein: CASSQQDRGLTEAFF.

The chain employs TRBV9 and TRBJ2-7, with a possible D match to TRBD2 (6 bases). Between the trimmed V and J ends, which lost 4 bases and 3 bases, there was a span of 14 bases. Germline V gene sequence: CDR1 SGDLS, CDR2 YYNGEE. The CDR3 totals 14 residues. CDR3 sequence (DNA): TGTGCCAGCAGCAAGGAGGGGAAGGGCTACGAGCAGTACTTC. Amino acids: CASSKEGKGYEQYF.

This clone was counted a few times. This chain links TRBV7-3 with TRBJ2-1, with 9 bases lining up with TRBD2. The CDR3 has 20 amino acids. Looked up from germline, CDR1 is SGHTA and CDR2 is FQGTGA. Germline trimming cut 4 bases from V and 8 bases from J; bases unmatched to any gene: 24. The CDR3 is CASSSHFGLAGLKSFDEQFF. The DNA for the CDR3 is TGTGCCAGCAGCTCGCACTTCGGGCTAGCGGGGCTCAAATCTTTCGATGAGCAGTTCTTC.

The chain couples TRBV7-6 to TRBJ2-3; 8 bases are shared with TRBD2. This CDR3 contains 15 residues. Looked up from germline, CDR1 is SGHVS and CDR2 is FNYEAQ. V was pared by 6 bases and J by 1 base, with 6 bases of the junction left unmatched. Here the CDR3 reads CASRQAGARTDTQYF. As DNA, the CDR3 is TGTGCCAGCAGACAAGCGGGGGCCCGCACAGATACGCAGTATTTT.

The V and J genes are TRBV27 and TRBJ2-7; 7 bases are a match to TRBD1. The CDR3 spans 14 residues. After removal of 5 bases from V and 2 bases from J, the junction contained 6 bases not matched to a gene. Germline CDR1 MNHEY, CDR2 SMNVEV (reference sequence). In nucleotides, the CDR3 is TGTGCCAGCAGTCCGCTAGGGGGCACCTACGAGCAGTACTTC. Translation gives CASSPLGGTYEQYF.

V and J are TRBV24-1 and TRBJ2-3; perhaps TRBD2 as D (6 bases). In germline, CDR1 is KGHDR, CDR2 SFDVKD. The CDR3 is made up of 17 amino acids. Trimming removed 1 base at V and 2 bases at J, with 15 bases between. This chain's CDR3 is CATSDFGGSGNTDTQYF. The CDR3 DNA sequence: TGTGCCACCAGTGATTTCGGGGGTTCAGGGAACACAGATACGCAGTATTTT.

The genes are TRBV27 and TRBJ2-6, with 8 nucleotides matching TRBD1. The CDR3 length is 20 residues. V was pared by 1 base and J by 0 bases, with 11 bases of the junction left unmatched. Germline V gene data show CDR1 as MNHEY and CDR2 as SMNVEV (reference sequence). In DNA, the CDR3 is TGTGCCAGCAGTTTATTTCTTCGACAGGGGAGTTACTCTGGGGCCAACGTCCTGACTTTC. This translates into CASSLFLRQGSYSGANVLTF.

The V gene is TRBV19, the J gene TRBJ2-3; D gene ambiguous. The CDR3 totals 12 residues. Between the trimmed V and J ends, which lost 6 bases and 2 bases, there was a span of 6 bases. Per the germline V gene, CDR1 is LNHDA and CDR2 is SQIVND (reference sequence). CDR3 amino acids: CASSLSTDTQYF. CDR3 nucleotides: TGTGCCAGTAGCCTCTCCACAGATACGCAGTATTTT. Full variable domain (outside the CDR3, taken from reference TRBV19 and TRBJ2-3): DGGITQSPKYLFRKEGQNVTLSCEQNLNHDAMYWYRQDPGQGLRLIYYSQIVNDFQKGDIAEGYSVSREKKESFPLTVTSAQKNPTAFYLCASSLSTDTQYFGPGTRLTVL.

This clone has just a few counts. The rearrangement uses TRBV4-1 and TRBJ2-7; TRBD1 aligns across 8 bases. V was clipped by 0 bases and J by 2 bases; unmatched bases: 0. The CDR3 length is 14 residues. Germline loops: CDR1 MGHRA, CDR2 YSYEKL. The CDR3 region has the DNA TGCGCCAGCAGCCAAGAACAGGGGGCCTACGAGCAGTACTTC. It is translated as CASSQEQGAYEQYF.

The chain links TRBV7-8 to TRBJ1-1; D is ambiguous. The germline V and J ends were trimmed by 6 bases and 2 bases, with 4 bases remaining between them. Germline V CDR1 and CDR2: SGHVS, FQNEAQ. The CDR3 covers 11 residues. CDR3 coding DNA: TGTGCCAGCAGACATAACACTGAAGCTTTCTTT. Its protein product is CASRHNTEAFF.

This clone was counted a few times. The rearrangement uses TRBV19 and TRBJ1-2; no clear D gene. The V gene lost 6 bases and the J gene lost 0 bases, with 17 bases spanning the gap. The CDR3 covers 16 residues. CDR1 LNHDA and CDR2 SQIVND come from the germline V gene (reference sequence). The CDR3 is CASSWYTELANYGYTF. DNA of the CDR3: TGTGCCAGTAGCTGGTACACCGAACTAGCTAACTATGGCTACACCTTC.

The chain links TRBV7-2 to TRBJ2-1, with TRBD2 matching over 8 bases. Germline CDR1 SGHTA, CDR2 FQGNSA. There are 16 residues in the CDR3. V trimming: 2 bases; J trimming: 6 bases; junction bases outside the gene matches: 9. The DNA for the CDR3 is TGTGCCAGCAGCTTAATGCGGGAGGCCCTTTCCAATGAGCAGTTCTTC. This codes for CASSLMREALSNEQFF.

The chain joins TRBV18 to TRBJ2-3; weak D call: TRBD2 (7 bases). The CDR3 covers 17 residues. Germline V gene lookup returns CDR1 KGHSH and CDR2 LQKENI. V was clipped by 2 bases and J by 1 base, with 16 bases between them. In DNA form, the CDR3 reads TGTGCCAGCTCACCAGGGTCTGGGGGGGCCGGCACAGATACGCAGTATTTT. Translating gives CASSPGSGGAGTDTQYF.

V usage is TRBV28 and J usage is TRBJ2-1; possible D gene TRBD2, 5 bases. Germline V gives CDR1 MDHEN, CDR2 SYDVKM. Trimming cost V 5 bases and J 7 bases, with 9 bases left between them. The CDR3 is made up of 12 amino acids. The CDR3 here is CASSLSGNEQFF. CDR3 bases: TGTGCCAGCAGTCTGTCGGGGAATGAGCAGTTCTTC.

The V and J genes are TRBV19 and TRBJ2-2; TRBD2 matches at 8 bases. The V gene's germline CDR1 is LNHDA and CDR2 SQIVND (reference sequence). With 4 bases clipped from V and 5 bases from J, the junction kept 12 bases outside the gene matches. This CDR3 has 17 amino acids. CDR3 in DNA: TGTGCCAGTAGTAATCGAGCGGGGGCGCCTAGGACCGGGGAGCTGTTTTTT. The encoded protein is CASSNRAGAPRTGELFF.

The rearrangement uses TRBV27 and TRBJ2-3, with D possibly TRBD2 on 6 matching bases. The germline V gene encodes CDR1 MNHEY and CDR2 SMNVEV (reference sequence). This CDR3 contains 14 residues. V dropped 6 bases and J dropped 0 bases, with 10 bases sitting between them. The CDR3 nucleotides are TGTGCCAGCAGCCGGGAGATAAGCACAGATACGCAGTATTTT. Translated, it gives CASSREISTDTQYF.

The V call is TRBV28, the J call TRBJ1-2, with a possible D match to TRBD1 (6 bases). Germline loops: CDR1 MDHEN, CDR2 SYDVKM. Deletions cut 7 bases from V and 4 bases from J, with 19 bases between. CDR3 size: 15 residues. CDR3 in DNA: TGTGCCAGCACAGCGGGGGGCCCGCGGGTCTATGGCTACACCTTC. It is translated as CASTAGGPRVYGYTF.

The CDR3 loop is CASSILDREVNYGYTF. CDR3 bases: TGTGCCAGCAGCATCTTGGACAGGGAAGTTAACTATGGCTACACCTTC. The chain carries TRBV5-6 and TRBJ1-2; 8 positions match TRBD1. Germline CDR1 reads SGHDT; CDR2 reads YYEEEE. After removal of 4 bases from V and 1 base from J, the junction contained 9 bases not matched to a gene. The CDR3 contains 16 residues.

The chain has TRBV5-1 and TRBJ2-7; D possibly corresponds to TRBD1 (5 bases). V lost 0 bases and J 7 bases, leaving 20 bases between the germline ends. Germline CDR1 SGHRS, CDR2 YFSETQ. The CDR3 totals 16 residues. CDR3 region: CASSLGDRRPQEEQYF. CDR3 DNA: TGCGCCAGCAGCTTGGGAGACAGACGACCTCAGGAGGAGCAGTACTTC.